This TCR beta chain originates from a study of cytomegalovirus exposure and HLA in healthy donors. Study-level points and caveats: There were several of the most significant clusters that appeared linked to common viral pathogens in a later analysis.

Details on this clone: Antigen unknown.

The PCR was carried out with 60 Vbeta primers and 13 Jbeta primers. Sequenced by immunoSEQ multiplex PCR; TCRdb stores in-frame clones only, minus some. The sample has under 100,000 clones; over 75% are singletons. J was trimmed by 8 bases and V by 5 bases; bases with no gene match: 8. CDR3 length: 14 residues. CDR1 SGHTA and CDR2 FQGNSA come from the germline V gene. The sequence came from a man aged 50 to 59 in good health and CMV-seronegative. The gene calls are TRBV7-2 and TRBJ1-1; TRBD1 matches 10 bases. Sequencing input: PBMCs. This chain's CDR3 is CASSPWTGGSEAFF. The CDR3 nucleotides are TGTGCCAGCAGCCCGTGGACAGGGGGTTCGGAAGCTTTCTTT.